The subject of this entry is one TCR beta chain. The data were obtained in a study of blood T cell repertoires in COVID-19. At the level of the study: Collection of acute and convalescent COVID-19 samples took place in the United States, Italy and Spain. The cDNA or gDNA used as material had been derived from T cells, B-cell-depleted T cells, or PBMCs.

Profiling relied on immunoSEQ multiplex PCR, and the TCRdb table lists in-frame clones only, not all of them. The sample lists about 180,000 clones; roughly 89% were seen once. The V gene lost 6 bases and the J gene lost 5 bases, with 10 bases spanning the gap. This CDR3 comprises 13 residues. Germline V lookup: CDR1 KGHDR, CDR2 SFDVKD. Adults between roughly 18 and 95 years of age took part from 20 to 25 US areas. Participant-given clinical history determined each cohort assignment. The clonotype originates from a woman in her forties with acute COVID-19. The chain recombines TRBV24-1 with TRBJ1-5; D uncertain. Specimen: PBMCs or T cells enriched from blood (not recorded which). CDR3: CATSLSSDQPQHF. CDR3 bases: TGTGCCACCAGTTTATCCAGCGATCAGCCCCAGCATTTT.